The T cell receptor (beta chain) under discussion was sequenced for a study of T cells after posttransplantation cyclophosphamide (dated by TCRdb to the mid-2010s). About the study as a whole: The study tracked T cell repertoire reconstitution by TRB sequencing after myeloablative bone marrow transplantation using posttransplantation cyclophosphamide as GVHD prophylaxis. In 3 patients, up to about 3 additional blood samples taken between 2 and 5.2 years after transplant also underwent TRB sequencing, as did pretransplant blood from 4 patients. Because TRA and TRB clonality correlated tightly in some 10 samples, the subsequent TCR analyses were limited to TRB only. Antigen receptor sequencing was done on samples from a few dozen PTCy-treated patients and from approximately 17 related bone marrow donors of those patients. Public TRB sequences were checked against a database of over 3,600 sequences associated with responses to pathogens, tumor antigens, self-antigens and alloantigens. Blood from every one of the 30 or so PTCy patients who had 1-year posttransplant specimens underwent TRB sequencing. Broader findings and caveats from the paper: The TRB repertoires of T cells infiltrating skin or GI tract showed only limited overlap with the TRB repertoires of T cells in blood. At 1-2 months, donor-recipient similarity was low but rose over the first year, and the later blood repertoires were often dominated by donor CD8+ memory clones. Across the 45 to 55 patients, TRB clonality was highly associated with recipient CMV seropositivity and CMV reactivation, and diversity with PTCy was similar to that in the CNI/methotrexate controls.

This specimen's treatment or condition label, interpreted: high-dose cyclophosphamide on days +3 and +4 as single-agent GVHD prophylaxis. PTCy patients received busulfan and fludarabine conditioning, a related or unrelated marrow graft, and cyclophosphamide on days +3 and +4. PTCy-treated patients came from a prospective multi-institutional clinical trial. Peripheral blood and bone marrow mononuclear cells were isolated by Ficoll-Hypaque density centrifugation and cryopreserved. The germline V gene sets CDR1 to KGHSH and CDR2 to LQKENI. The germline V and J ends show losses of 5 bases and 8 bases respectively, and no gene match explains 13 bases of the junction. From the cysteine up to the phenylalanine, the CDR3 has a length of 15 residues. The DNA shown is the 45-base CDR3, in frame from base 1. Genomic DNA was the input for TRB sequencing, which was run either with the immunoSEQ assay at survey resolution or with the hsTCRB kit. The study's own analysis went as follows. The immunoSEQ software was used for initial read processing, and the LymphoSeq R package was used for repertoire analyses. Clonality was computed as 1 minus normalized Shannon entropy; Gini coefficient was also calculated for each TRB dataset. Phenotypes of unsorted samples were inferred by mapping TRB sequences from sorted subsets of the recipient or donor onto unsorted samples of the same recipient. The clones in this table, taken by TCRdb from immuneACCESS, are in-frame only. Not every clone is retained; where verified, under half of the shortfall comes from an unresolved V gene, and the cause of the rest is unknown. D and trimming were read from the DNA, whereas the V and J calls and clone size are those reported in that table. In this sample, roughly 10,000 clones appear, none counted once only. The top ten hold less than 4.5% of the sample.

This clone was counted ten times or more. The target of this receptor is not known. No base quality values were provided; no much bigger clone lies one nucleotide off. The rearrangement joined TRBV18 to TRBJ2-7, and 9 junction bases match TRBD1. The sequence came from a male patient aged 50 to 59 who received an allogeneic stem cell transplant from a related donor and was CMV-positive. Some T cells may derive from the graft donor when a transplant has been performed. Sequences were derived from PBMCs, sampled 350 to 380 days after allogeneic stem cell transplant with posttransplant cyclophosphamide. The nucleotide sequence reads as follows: TGTGCCAGCTCAGTACCGGGACAGGGACGAGTCAAGCAGTACTTC. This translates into CASSVPGQGRVKQYF.